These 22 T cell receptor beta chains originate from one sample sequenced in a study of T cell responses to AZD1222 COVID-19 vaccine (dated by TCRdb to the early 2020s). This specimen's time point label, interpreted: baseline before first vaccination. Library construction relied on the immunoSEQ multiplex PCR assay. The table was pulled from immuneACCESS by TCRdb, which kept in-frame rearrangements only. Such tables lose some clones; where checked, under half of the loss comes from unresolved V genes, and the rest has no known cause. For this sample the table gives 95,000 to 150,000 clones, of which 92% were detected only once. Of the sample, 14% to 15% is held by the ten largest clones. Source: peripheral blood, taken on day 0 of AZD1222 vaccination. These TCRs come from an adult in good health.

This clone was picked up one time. The CDR3 is CASSSPGQGASEAFF. The CDR3 DNA reads as TGTGCCAGCAGCTCTCCGGGACAGGGGGCGTCTGAAGCTTTCTTT. The V and J genes are TRBV9 and TRBJ1-1; the match to TRBD1 covers 12 bases. Unmatched junction bases numbered 7, after V lost 4 bases and J lost 6 bases. The germline CDR1 and CDR2 sequences are SGDLS and YYNGEE. The CDR3 runs to 15 residues.

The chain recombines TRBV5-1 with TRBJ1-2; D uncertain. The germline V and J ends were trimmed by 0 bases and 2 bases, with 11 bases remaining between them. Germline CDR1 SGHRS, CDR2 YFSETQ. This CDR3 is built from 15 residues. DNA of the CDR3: TGCGCCAGCAGCTTGGGGCGGCAGGACAACTATGGCTACACCTTC. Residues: CASSLGRQDNYGYTF.

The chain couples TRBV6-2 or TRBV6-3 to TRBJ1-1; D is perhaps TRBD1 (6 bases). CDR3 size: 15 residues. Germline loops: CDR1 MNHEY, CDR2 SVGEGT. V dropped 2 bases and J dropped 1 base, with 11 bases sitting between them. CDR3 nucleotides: TGTGCCAGCAGTTACGCGGGACACAAGAACACTGAAGCTTTCTTT. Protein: CASSYAGHKNTEAFF.

The CDR3 DNA is TGTGCCAGTAGTATCCCCCGGGGCCAAAACACTGAAGCTTTCTTT. Its translation: CASSIPRGQNTEAFF. This chain connects TRBV19 to TRBJ1-1; D perhaps matches TRBD1 (5 bases). The CDR3 runs to 15 residues. Germline V CDR1 and CDR2: LNHDA, SQIVND (reference sequence). Between the trimmed V and J ends, which lost 3 bases and 2 bases, there was a span of 13 bases.

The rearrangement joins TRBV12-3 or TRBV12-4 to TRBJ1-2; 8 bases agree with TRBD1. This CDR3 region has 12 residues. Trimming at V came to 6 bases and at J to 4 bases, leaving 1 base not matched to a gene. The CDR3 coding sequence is TGTGCCAGCAGACAGGGGGGCTATGGCTACACCTTC. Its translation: CASRQGGYGYTF.

DNA for the CDR3: TGTGCCAGCAGTTACTCGATTAGTAGATCCTCCTACAATGAGCAGTTCTTC. This encodes CASSYSISRSSYNEQFF. This chain links TRBV6-2 or TRBV6-3 with TRBJ2-1; D gene ambiguous. The CDR3 is 17 residues long. V was clipped by 0 bases and J by 0 bases, with 12 bases between them. Germline V lookup: CDR1 MNHEY, CDR2 SVGEGT.

This CDR3 is CASSSGTGKDYGYTF. DNA of the CDR3: TGCGCCAGCAGCTCCGGGACAGGGAAGGACTATGGCTACACCTTC. The V call is TRBV5-1, the J call TRBJ1-2, with TRBD1 matching over 9 bases. The V and J ends lost 3 bases and 3 bases, in that order; junction bases with no gene match: 6. The germline V gene has CDR1 SGHRS and CDR2 YFSETQ. The CDR3 extends over 15 amino acids.

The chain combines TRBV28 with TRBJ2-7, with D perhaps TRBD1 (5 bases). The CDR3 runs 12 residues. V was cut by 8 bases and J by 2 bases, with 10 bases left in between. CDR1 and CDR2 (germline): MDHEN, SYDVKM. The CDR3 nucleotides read TGTGCCAGCTCGAGACAGACCTACGAGCAGTACTTC. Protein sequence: CASSRQTYEQYF.

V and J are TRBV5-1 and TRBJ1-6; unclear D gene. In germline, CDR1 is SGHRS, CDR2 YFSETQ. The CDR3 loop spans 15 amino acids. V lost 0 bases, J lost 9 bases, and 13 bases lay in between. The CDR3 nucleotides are TGCGCCAGCAGCTTGGGGTCAGGTTTACCTTCACCCCTCCACTTT. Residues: CASSLGSGLPSPLHF.

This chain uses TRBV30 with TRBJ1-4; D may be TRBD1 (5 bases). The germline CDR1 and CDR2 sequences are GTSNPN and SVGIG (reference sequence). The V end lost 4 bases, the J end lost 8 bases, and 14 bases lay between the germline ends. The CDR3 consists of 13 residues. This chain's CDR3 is CAWNTGPREKLFF. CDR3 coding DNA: TGTGCCTGGAATACGGGACCTAGAGAAAAACTGTTTTTT.

CDR3 in DNA: TGTGCCAGCTCACAGGGGGCTGGCACTGAAGCTTTCTTT. Translating it yields CASSQGAGTEAFF. The genes are TRBV18 and TRBJ1-1; 7 nucleotides align to TRBD1. The CDR3 loop spans 13 amino acids. V dropped 4 bases and J dropped 4; count of bases not matched to a gene: 3. Per the germline V gene, CDR1 is KGHSH and CDR2 is LQKENI.

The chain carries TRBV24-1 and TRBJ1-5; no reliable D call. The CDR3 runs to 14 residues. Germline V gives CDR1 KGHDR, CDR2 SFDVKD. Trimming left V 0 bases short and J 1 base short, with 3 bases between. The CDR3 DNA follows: TGTGCCACCAGTGATTTGTACAGCAATCAGCCCCAGCATTTT. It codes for CATSDLYSNQPQHF.

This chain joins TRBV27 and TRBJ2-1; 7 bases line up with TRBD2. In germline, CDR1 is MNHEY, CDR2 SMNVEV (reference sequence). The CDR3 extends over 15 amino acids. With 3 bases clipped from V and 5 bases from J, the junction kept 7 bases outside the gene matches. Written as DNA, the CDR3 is TGTGCCAGCAGTTTCGAGACTAGCCTCAACAATGAGCAGTTCTTC. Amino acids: CASSFETSLNNEQFF.

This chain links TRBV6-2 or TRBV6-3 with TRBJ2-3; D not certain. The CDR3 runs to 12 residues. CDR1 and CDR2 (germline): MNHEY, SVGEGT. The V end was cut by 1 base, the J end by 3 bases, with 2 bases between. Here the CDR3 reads CASSYWTDTQYF. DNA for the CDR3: TGTGCCAGCAGTTACTGGACAGATACGCAGTATTTT.

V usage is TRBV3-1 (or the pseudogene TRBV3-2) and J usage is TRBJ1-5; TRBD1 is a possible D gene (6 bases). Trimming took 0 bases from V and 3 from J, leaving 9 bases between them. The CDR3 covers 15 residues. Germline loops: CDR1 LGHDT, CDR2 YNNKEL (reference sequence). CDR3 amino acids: CASSQDGGLNQPQHF. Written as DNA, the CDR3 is TGTGCCAGCAGCCAAGATGGGGGCCTCAATCAGCCCCAGCATTTT.

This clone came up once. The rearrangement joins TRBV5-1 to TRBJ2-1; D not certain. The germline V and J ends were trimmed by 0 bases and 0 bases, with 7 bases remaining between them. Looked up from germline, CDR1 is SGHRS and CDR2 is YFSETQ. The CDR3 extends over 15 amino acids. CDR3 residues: CASSLGASSYNEQFF. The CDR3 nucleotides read TGCGCCAGCAGCTTGGGCGCTAGCTCCTACAATGAGCAGTTCTTC.

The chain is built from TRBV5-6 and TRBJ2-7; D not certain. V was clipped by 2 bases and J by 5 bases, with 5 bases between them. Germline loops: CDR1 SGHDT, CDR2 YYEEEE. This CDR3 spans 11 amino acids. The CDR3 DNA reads TGTGCCAGCAGCTTCTCGGACGAGCAGTACTTC. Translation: CASSFSDEQYF.

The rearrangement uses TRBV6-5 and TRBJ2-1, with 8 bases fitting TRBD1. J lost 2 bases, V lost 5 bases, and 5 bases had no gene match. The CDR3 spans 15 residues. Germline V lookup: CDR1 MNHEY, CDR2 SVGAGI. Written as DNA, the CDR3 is TGTGCCAGCAGTCCGGACAGGGAACCCTACAATGAGCAGTTCTTC. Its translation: CASSPDREPYNEQFF.

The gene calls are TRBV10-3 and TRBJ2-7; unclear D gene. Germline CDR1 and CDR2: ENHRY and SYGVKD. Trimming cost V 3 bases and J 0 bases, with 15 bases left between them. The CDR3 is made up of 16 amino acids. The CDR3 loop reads CAISDGVWADSYEQYF. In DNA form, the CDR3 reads TGTGCCATCAGTGATGGGGTGTGGGCAGACTCCTACGAGCAGTACTTC.

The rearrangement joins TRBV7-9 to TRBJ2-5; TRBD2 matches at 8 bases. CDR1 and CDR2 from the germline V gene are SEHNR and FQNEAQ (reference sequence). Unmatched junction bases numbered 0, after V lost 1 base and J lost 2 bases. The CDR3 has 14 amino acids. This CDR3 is CASSLGGGQETQYF. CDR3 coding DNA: TGTGCCAGCAGCTTAGGCGGGGGGCAAGAGACCCAGTACTTC.

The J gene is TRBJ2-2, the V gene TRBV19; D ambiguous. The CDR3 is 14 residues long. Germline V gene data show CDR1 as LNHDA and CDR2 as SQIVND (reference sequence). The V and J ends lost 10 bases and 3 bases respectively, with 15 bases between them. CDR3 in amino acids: CATDPSWDTGELFF. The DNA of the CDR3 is TGTGCCACCGACCCGTCTTGGGACACCGGGGAGCTGTTTTTT.

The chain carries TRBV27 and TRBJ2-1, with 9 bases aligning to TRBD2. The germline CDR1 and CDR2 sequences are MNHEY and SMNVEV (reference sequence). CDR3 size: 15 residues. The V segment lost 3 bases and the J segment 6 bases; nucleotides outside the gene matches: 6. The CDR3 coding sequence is TGTGCCAGCAGTTTCGGGACTAGCTGGCGCAATGAGCAGTTCTTC. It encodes CASSFGTSWRNEQFF.